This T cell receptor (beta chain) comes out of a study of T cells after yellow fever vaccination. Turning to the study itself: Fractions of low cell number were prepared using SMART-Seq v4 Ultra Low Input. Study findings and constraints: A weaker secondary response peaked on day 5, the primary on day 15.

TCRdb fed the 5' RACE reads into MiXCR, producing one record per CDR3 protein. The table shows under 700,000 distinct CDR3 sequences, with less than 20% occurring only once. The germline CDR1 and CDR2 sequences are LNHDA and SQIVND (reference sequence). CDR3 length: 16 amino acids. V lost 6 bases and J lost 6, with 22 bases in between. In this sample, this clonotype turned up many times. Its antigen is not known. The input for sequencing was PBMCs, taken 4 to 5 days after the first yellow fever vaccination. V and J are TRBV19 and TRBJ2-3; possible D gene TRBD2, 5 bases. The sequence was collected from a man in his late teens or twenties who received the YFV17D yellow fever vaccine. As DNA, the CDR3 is TGTGCCAGTAGACCCCCGGGATCCTGGAGGTCGGATACGCAGTATTTT. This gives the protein CASRPPGSWRSDTQYF.